These 26 T cell receptor beta chains share one sample of origin, sequenced in a study of blood T cells in healthy people across ages. A sample-barcoded 5' primer and a J-beta primer mix were used in a second PCR of about 6 to 11 cycles. Each CDR3 protein gets one entry after TCRdb re-called the 5' RACE reads with MiXCR. Of hundreds of thousands of distinct CDR3 sequences listed, about a third are singletons. The sample consisted of blood. Every receptor here comes from a woman aged 80 or older in good health.

This clonotype has a handful of counts. The genes are TRBV15 and TRBJ2-4; the D gene is possibly TRBD2 (5 bases). This CDR3 is 13 amino acids long. V lost 6 bases, J lost 8 bases, and 14 bases lay in between. CDR1 LNHNV and CDR2 YYDKDF come from the germline V gene (reference sequence). CDR3 DNA: TGTGCCACCAGATCCGGACTTTGGGACATTCAGTACTTC. It is translated as CATRSGLWDIQYF.

This clonotype occurred a few times. The CDR3 region has the DNA TGTGCCAGTACTACGGGACTAGCGGGGGGTGATGAGCAGTTCTTC. Translation gives CASTTGLAGGDEQFF. The chain links TRBV19 to TRBJ2-1, with TRBD2 matching 15 bases. This CDR3 is built from 15 residues. The J segment lost 8 bases and the V segment lost 7 bases, leaving 6 bases of the junction unmatched. The germline gives CDR1 LNHDA, CDR2 SQIVND (reference sequence).

This clonotype was counted a few times. The genes are TRBV20-1 and TRBJ2-1, with a tentative D call TRBD1 (5 bases). With the DNA end fitting TRBJ2-7 better, the J assignment may be wrong. The CDR3 extends over 13 amino acids. Germline V gene lookup returns CDR1 DFQATT and CDR2 SNEGSKA (reference sequence). The CDR3 DNA reads as TGCAGTGAGCACAGGAGCTCCTACAATGAGCAGTACTTC. This translates into CSEHRSSYNEQYF.

Concerning this clonotype itself: It may be a read error: a sequence one base away is much more abundant. The chain has TRBV20-1 and TRBJ2-1; D remains unclear. The J call is in doubt because the DNA end fits TRBJ2-7 better. From germline, CDR1 is DFQATT and CDR2 SNEGSKA (reference sequence). The CDR3 spans 14 residues. DNA of the CDR3: TGCAGTGCTAGAGCCCTGTTCTCCTACAATGAGCAGTACTTC. Translated, it gives CSARALFSYNEQYF.

In nucleotides, the CDR3 is TGTGCCAGCAGCTTAGTGAGGCAGTTGAACACTGAAGCTTTCTTT. This codes for CASSLVRQLNTEAFF. The rearrangement links TRBV7-9 to TRBJ1-1; D call uncertain. Trimming removed 1 base at V and 0 bases at J, with 9 bases between. Germline V lookup: CDR1 SEHNR, CDR2 FQNEAQ (reference sequence). The CDR3 consists of 15 residues.

Many counts were recorded for this clonotype. The chain has TRBV9 and TRBJ2-7; D gene unclear. The CDR3 is made up of 13 amino acids. Deletions cut 0 bases from V and 6 bases from J, with 10 bases between. Germline CDR1 is SGDLS and CDR2 is YYNGEE. CDR3 nucleotides: TGTGCCAGCAGCGTAGACCTCCGCCGCGAGCAGTACTTC. Translation: CASSVDLRREQYF.

This clonotype was detected many times. The chain combines TRBV12-3 or TRBV12-4 with TRBJ2-1; 13 bases are a match to TRBD2. Unmatched junction bases numbered 10, after V lost 6 bases and J lost 8 bases. This CDR3 contains 16 residues. As DNA, the CDR3 is TGTGCCAGCAGAAAACTAGCGGGGGGGCCCTTCCATGAGCAGTTCTTC. It codes for CASRKLAGGPFHEQFF.

This clonotype was detected a few times. V is TRBV5-1 and J is TRBJ2-1, with 7 bases identical to TRBD1. The V and J ends lost 5 bases and 8 bases, in that order; junction bases with no gene match: 4. CDR1 and CDR2 (germline): SGHRS, YFSETQ. The CDR3 sequence is 12 residues long. CDR3 protein: CASRQGTHEQFF. The CDR3 DNA follows: TGCGCCAGCAGACAGGGGACCCATGAGCAGTTCTTC. The variable domain in full, completed from reference TRBV5-1 and TRBJ2-1, reads KAGVTQTPRYLIKTRGQQVTLSCSPISGHRSVSWYQQTPGQGLQFLFEYFSETQRNKGNFPGRFSGRQFSNSRSEMNVSTLELGDSALYLCASRQGTHEQFFGPGTRLTVL.

The rearrangement joins TRBV12-3 or TRBV12-4 to TRBJ2-5; the D is unclear. The CDR3 is 14 residues long. V was clipped by 2 bases and J by 0 bases, with 7 bases between them. For the CDR3, the DNA is TGTGCCAGCAGTTTATTGCAGCACCAAGAGACCCAGTACTTC. Its protein product is CASSLLQHQETQYF.

This clonotype is a singleton in its sample. A much larger clonotype is one base distant, so this may be a read error. The CDR3 end shows no conserved phenylalanine or tryptophan, and so a read error is likely. This sequence joins TRBV29-1 and TRBJ1-1, with TRBD1 matching over 7 bases. The CDR3 covers 13 residues. J was trimmed by 1 base and V by 7 bases; bases with no gene match: 6. Germline loops: CDR1 SQVTM, CDR2 ANQGSEA. CDR3 loop: CSGQGVGNTEAFL. In DNA, the CDR3 is TGCAGCGGGCAGGGGGTGGGGAACACTGAAGCTTTCTTG.

This clonotype was observed a few times. This chain links TRBV15 with TRBJ1-3; TRBD1 aligns across 8 bases. This CDR3 spans 13 amino acids. V was pared by 9 bases and J by 4 bases, with 5 bases of the junction left unmatched. Germline CDR1 is LNHNV and CDR2 is YYDKDF (reference sequence). In DNA form, the CDR3 reads TGTGCCACTGCAGGGGGCGCGGGAAACACCATATATTTT. This encodes CATAGGAGNTIYF.

The chain couples TRBV30 to TRBJ2-5; 8 positions agree with TRBD1. The germline V gene encodes CDR1 GTSNPN and CDR2 SVGIG (reference sequence). The CDR3 has 15 residues. V was clipped by 4 bases and J by 2 bases; unmatched bases: 9. CDR3 in amino acids: CAWNKGTGGQETQYF. The CDR3 bases are TGTGCCTGGAATAAAGGAACAGGGGGTCAAGAGACCCAGTACTTC. Variable domain in full (rest from reference TRBV30 and TRBJ2-5): SQTIHQWPATLVQPVGSPLSLECTVEGTSNPNLYWYRQAAGRGLQLLFYSVGIGQISSEVPQNLSASRPQDRQFILSSKKLLLSDSGFYLCAWNKGTGGQETQYFGPGTRLLVL.

V and J are TRBV2 and TRBJ1-1, with D possibly being TRBD1 (5 bases). Germline lookup yields CDR1 SNHLY and CDR2 FYNNEI. V was cut by 5 bases and J by 0 bases, with 7 bases left in between. The CDR3 loop spans 13 amino acids. The CDR3 loop reads CASSRTMNTEAFF. The CDR3, as DNA: TGTGCCAGCAGTCGGACAATGAACACTGAAGCTTTCTTT.

This clonotype was picked up many times. The chain has TRBV5-6 and TRBJ2-5; D is unresolved. The CDR3 is made up of 13 amino acids. Per germline, CDR1 SGHDT and CDR2 YYEEEE. Trimming cost V 5 bases and J 3 bases, with 11 bases left between them. The DNA for the CDR3 is TGTGCCAGCAGTTCCGGACCGGAAGAGACCCAGTACTTC. Residues: CASSSGPEETQYF.

This chain uses TRBV29-1 with TRBJ2-5, with D unresolved. Germline CDR1 and CDR2: SQVTM and ANQGSEA. This CDR3 has 12 amino acids. The V end was cut by 6 bases, the J end by 3 bases, with 11 bases between. The CDR3 DNA reads TGCAGCGTGAGGACCGATAAAGAGACCCAGTACTTC. Translating gives CSVRTDKETQYF.

This clonotype was recorded a few times. V and J are TRBV20-1 and TRBJ1-6, with a possible D match to TRBD1 (5 bases). V gave up 6 bases and J gave up 0 bases, with 12 bases separating them. The germline CDR1 and CDR2 sequences are DFQATT and SNEGSKA (reference sequence). This CDR3 has 15 residues. CDR3 in DNA: TGCAGTGCGGGGAGGGGTAGCTCCTATAATTCACCCCTCCACTTT. Translated, it gives CSAGRGSSYNSPLHF.

This clonotype was recorded a few times. Just one base apart from a much larger clone, this may be a read error. J is TRBJ2-7 and V is TRBV29-1; D gene unclear. Trimming left V 4 bases short and J 7 bases short, with 17 bases between. CDR3 length equals 13 residues. The germline V gene encodes CDR1 SQVTM and CDR2 ANQGSEA. CDR3 amino acids: CSVGRVLDAEQYF. CDR3 nucleotides: TGCAGCGTTGGAAGGGTTCTCGATGCTGAGCAGTACTTC.

The V gene is TRBV12-3 or TRBV12-4, the J gene TRBJ2-5, with 12 bases aligning to TRBD1. Losses at the gene ends were 6 bases for V and 13 bases for J; bases not matched to a gene: 12. The CDR3 runs to 14 residues. In nucleotides, the CDR3 is TGTGCCAGCAGACCGGGACAGGGGGCGTCTGAGCGGTACTTC. Translating it yields CASRPGQGASERYF.

This clonotype was seen ten or more times. V is TRBV7-9 and J is TRBJ2-7; D is undetermined. This CDR3 has 13 amino acids. CDR1 and CDR2 (germline): SEHNR, FQNEAQ (reference sequence). Trimming left V 5 bases short and J 7 bases short, with 15 bases between. Written as DNA, the CDR3 is TGTGCCAGCAGCCAGTGGGTCTACGAAGAGCAGTACTTC. This codes for CASSQWVYEEQYF. The whole variable domain, filled in from reference TRBV7-9 and TRBJ2-7, reads DTGVSQNPRHKITKRGQNVTFRCDPISEHNRLYWYRQTLGQGPEFLTYFQNEAQLEKSRLLSDRFSAERPKGSFSTLEIQRTEQGDSAMYLCASSQWVYEEQYFGPGTRLTVT.

This clonotype was observed at least ten times. The rearrangement links TRBV5-1 to TRBJ2-5; no definite D call. Trimming took 3 bases from V and 5 from J, leaving 11 bases between them. CDR3 length: 13 residues. The germline V gene encodes CDR1 SGHRS and CDR2 YFSETQ. CDR3 protein: CASSSLDRETQYF. DNA of the CDR3: TGCGCCAGCAGCTCCTTAGACCGGGAGACCCAGTACTTC.

This clonotype was recorded at least ten times. This sequence joins TRBV6-5 and TRBJ1-1, with a tentative D call TRBD1 (6 bases). The CDR3 contains 17 residues. Germline V gene sequence: CDR1 MNHEY, CDR2 SVGAGI. Trimming cost V 2 bases and J 2 bases, with 18 bases left between them. CDR3 amino acids: CASSYRGGSWGNTEAFF. The CDR3 region has the DNA TGTGCCAGCAGTTACCGGGGGGGCAGTTGGGGAAACACTGAAGCTTTCTTT.

This clonotype was recorded at least ten times. The V and J genes are TRBV6-2 or TRBV6-3 and TRBJ2-5, with D tentatively TRBD2 (6 bases). Germline values: CDR1 MNHEY, CDR2 SVGEGT. CDR3 length: 14 residues. V lost 6 bases and J lost 1, with 12 bases in between. The CDR3 region has the DNA TGTGCCAGCAGGGACCCGGGGGTCCAAGAGACCCAGTACTTC. This codes for CASRDPGVQETQYF.

This clonotype was observed many times. The chain is built from TRBV15 and TRBJ1-4; 8 bases are a match to TRBD1. The CDR3 is 14 amino acids. Trimming took 6 bases from V and 2 from J; bases not matched to a gene: 2. CDR1 LNHNV and CDR2 YYDKDF come from the germline V gene (reference sequence). CDR3 in DNA: TGTGCCACCAGTAACAGGGGGACTAATGAAAAACTGTTTTTT. Its translation: CATSNRGTNEKLFF. The whole variable domain, remainder taken from reference TRBV15 and TRBJ1-4, is DAMVIQNPRYQVTQFGKPVTLSCSQTLNHNVMYWYQQKSSQAPKLLFHYYDKDFNNEADTPDNFQSRRPNTSFCFLDIRSPGLGDTAMYLCATSNRGTNEKLFFGSGTQLSVL.

There are many counts of this clonotype. The genes are TRBV7-2 and TRBJ2-5, with 10 bases lining up with TRBD2. J was trimmed by 3 bases and V by 5 bases; bases with no gene match: 15. CDR3 size: 18 residues. Germline CDR1 SGHTA, CDR2 FQGNSA. CDR3 region: CASSAGHSGGLFKETQYF. CDR3 sequence (DNA): TGTGCCAGCAGCGCAGGTCATAGCGGGGGGCTTTTTAAAGAGACCCAGTACTTC.

This clonotype showed up many times. V usage is TRBV6-5 and J usage is TRBJ2-7; 9 bases are a match to TRBD1. This CDR3 region has 15 residues. Germline V gene lookup returns CDR1 MNHEY and CDR2 SVGAGI. The V and J ends lost 7 bases and 4 bases, in that order; junction bases with no gene match: 11. The CDR3 protein is CASIRSGTGMYEQYF. The DNA of the CDR3 is TGTGCCAGCATCAGATCCGGGACAGGGATGTACGAGCAGTACTTC.

This chain uses TRBV7-8 with TRBJ2-5; TRBD1 agrees at 12 bases. The DNA end favors TRBJ2-7, so the J call may be wrong. The CDR3 is 15 residues long. The germline V gene has CDR1 SGHVS and CDR2 FQNEAQ. CDR3 in amino acids: CASSPTWDRGREQYF. In DNA, the CDR3 is TGTGCCAGCAGTCCCACCTGGGACAGGGGGCGCGAGCAGTACTTC.